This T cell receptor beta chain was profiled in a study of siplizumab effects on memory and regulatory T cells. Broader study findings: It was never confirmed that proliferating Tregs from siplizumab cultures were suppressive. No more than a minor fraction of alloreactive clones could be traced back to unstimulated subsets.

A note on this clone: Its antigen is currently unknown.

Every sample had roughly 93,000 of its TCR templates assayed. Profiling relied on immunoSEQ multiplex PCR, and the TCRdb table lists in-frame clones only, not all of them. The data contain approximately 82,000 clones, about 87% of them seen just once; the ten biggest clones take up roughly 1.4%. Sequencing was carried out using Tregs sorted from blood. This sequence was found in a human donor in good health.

The CDR3 region is CASSLSAGGYNEQFF. In nucleotides, the CDR3 is TGCGCCAGCAGCTTGTCTGCGGGGGGATATAATGAGCAGTTCTTC. The chain carries TRBV5-1 and TRBJ2-1; 8 bases line up with TRBD2. Germline CDR1 is SGHRS and CDR2 is YFSETQ. Trimming removed 1 base from V and 7 bases from J; junction bases left unmatched: 7. The CDR3 is 15 amino acids.